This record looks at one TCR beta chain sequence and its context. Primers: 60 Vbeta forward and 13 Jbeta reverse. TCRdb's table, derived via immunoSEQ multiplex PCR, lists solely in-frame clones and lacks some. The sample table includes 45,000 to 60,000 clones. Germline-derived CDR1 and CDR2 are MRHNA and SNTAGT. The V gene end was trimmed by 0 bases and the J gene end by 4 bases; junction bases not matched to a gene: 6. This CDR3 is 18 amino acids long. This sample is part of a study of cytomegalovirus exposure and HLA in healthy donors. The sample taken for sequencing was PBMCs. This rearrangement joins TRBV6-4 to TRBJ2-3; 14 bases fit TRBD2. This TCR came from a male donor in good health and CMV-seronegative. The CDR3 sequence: CASSDSTTSGGAPDTQYF. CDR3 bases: TGTGCCAGCAGTGACTCGACGACTAGCGGGGGGGCCCCAGATACGCAGTATTTT.